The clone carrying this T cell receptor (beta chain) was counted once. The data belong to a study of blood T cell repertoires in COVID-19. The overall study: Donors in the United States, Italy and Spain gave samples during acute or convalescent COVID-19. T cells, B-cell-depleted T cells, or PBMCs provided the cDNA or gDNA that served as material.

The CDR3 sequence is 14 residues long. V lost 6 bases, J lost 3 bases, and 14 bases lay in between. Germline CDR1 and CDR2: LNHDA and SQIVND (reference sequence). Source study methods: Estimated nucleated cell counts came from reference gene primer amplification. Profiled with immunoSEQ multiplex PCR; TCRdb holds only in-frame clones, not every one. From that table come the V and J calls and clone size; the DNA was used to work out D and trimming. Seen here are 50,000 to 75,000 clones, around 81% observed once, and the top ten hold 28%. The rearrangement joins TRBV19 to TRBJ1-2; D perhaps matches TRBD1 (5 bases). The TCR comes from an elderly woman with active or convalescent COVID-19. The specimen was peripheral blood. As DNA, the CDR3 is TGTGCCAGTAGCCCCGGCGGAGGGGACTATGGCTACACCTTC. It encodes CASSPGGGDYGYTF.